The clone carrying this TCR beta chain was counted at least ten times. Its antigen is currently unknown. The record originates from a study of T cells after yellow fever vaccination. Findings and caveats of the study: A limited proportion of clonotypes was detected within both the CD4 and CD8 compartments. Peaking on day 5 versus 15, the secondary response was faster but weaker. Reappearance after the booster was observed for most primary-vaccination clones (roughly 97% CD4, about 86% CD8).

TCR cDNA, made by 5'RACE template switching, carried an added universal primer site and UMIs. One entry per CDR3 protein, called by TCRdb with MiXCR from the 5' RACE reads. In the table there are a few hundred thousand distinct CDR3 sequences, around 4.9% of which are singletons. This CDR3 region has 14 residues. V trimming: 4 bases; J trimming: 5 bases; junction bases outside the gene matches: 3. Germline values: CDR1 SGHKS, CDR2 YYEKEE (reference sequence). This rearrangement joins TRBV5-5 to TRBJ1-5; 10 positions agree with TRBD1. This TCR was recovered from a man between 18 and 35 years old who received the YFV17D yellow fever vaccine. The sample consisted of CD4+ T cells sorted from PBMCs, taken on the day of the yellow fever booster vaccination. CDR3 sequence (DNA): TGTGCCAGCAGCCCGGGACAGGGGCATCAGCCCCAGCATTTT. The encoded protein is CASSPGQGHQPQHF.